The present T cell receptor (beta chain) was sequenced within a study of blood T cells in healthy people across ages. A second PCR of 7 to 11 cycles used a sample-barcoded 5' primer and a J-beta primer mix. TCRdb ran MiXCR on the 5' RACE reads and lists one entry per CDR3 protein. This sample carries 650,000 to 800,000 distinct CDR3 sequences, 40% to 50% of them seen once, and the ten largest clones take approximately 19%. Samples each yielded at least 6 micrograms of total RNA. The CDR3 sequence is 18 residues long. The germline V gene has CDR1 MGHRA and CDR2 YSYEKL. The V gene end was trimmed by 1 base and the J gene end by 2 bases; junction bases not matched to a gene: 9. Only a few counts were recorded for this clonotype.

The sequence derives from a man aged 55-75 years in good health. Sequencing used blood. The J gene is TRBJ2-4, the V gene TRBV4-1; the match to TRBD1 covers 9 bases. In DNA, the CDR3 is TGCGCCAGCAGCCAAGTTCCCCGGGACAGGGATTCCAAAAACATTCAGTACTTC. As protein: CASSQVPRDRDSKNIQYF.